These 3 T cell receptor beta chains share one sample of origin, sequenced in a study of T-cell reconstitution after alpha-beta-depleted transplantation in children. Unique molecular identifiers were used to barcode this TCRbeta library. TCRdb reprocessed the PCR reads via MiXCR and lists one record per CDR3 protein. The sample holds some 600,000 distinct CDR3 sequences, over 15% seen once. The sample here was PBMCs from the stem cell graft donor, taken from the stem cell graft. These receptors all come from a human donor who donated a stem cell graft to a child with acute myeloid leukemia.

This clonotype showed up just a few times. This chain links TRBV20-1 with TRBJ1-5, with 9 bases identical to TRBD1. V trimming: 5 bases; J trimming: 1 base; junction bases outside the gene matches: 9. Germline CDR1 DFQATT, CDR2 SNEGSKA (reference sequence). This CDR3 has 16 amino acids. The CDR3 here is CSALNRGLGSNQPQHF. CDR3 DNA: TGCAGTGCTTTGAACAGGGGGCTGGGGAGCAATCAGCCCCAGCATTTT.

This chain uses TRBV2 with TRBJ2-1, with D perhaps matching TRBD2 (6 bases). The ends were cut back, 3 bases at V and 7 bases at J, with 16 bases in the middle. CDR1 SNHLY and CDR2 FYNNEI come from the germline V gene. This CDR3 has 15 residues. Written as DNA, the CDR3 is TGTGCCAGCAGTGAGGGGAGGCTCGGAAGGAATGAGCAGTTCTTC. Its translation: CASSEGRLGRNEQFF.

This clonotype appeared many times. The chain uses TRBV29-1 and TRBJ1-1, with D unclear. The CDR3 spans 12 residues. Germline V gives CDR1 SQVTM, CDR2 ANQGSEA. Trimming took off 3 bases at V and 0 bases at J, with 5 bases between the two ends. The CDR3 spells CSVEGMNTEAFF. In DNA form, the CDR3 reads TGCAGCGTTGAGGGGATGAACACTGAAGCTTTCTTT.